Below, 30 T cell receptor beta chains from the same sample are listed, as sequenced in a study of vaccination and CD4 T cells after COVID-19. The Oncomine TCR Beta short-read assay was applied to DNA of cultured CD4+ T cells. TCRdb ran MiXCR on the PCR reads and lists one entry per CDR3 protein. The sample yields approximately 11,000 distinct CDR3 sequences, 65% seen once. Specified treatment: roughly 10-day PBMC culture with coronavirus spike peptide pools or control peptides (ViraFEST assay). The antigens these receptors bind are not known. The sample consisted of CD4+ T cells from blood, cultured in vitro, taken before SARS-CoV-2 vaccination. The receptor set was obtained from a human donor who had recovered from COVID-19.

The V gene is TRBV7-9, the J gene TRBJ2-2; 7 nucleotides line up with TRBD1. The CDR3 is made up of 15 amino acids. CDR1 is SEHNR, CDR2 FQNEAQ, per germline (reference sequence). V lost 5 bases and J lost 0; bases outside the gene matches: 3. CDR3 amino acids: CASSPDRANTGELFF. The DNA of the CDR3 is TGTGCCAGCAGCCCCGACAGGGCGAACACCGGGGAGCTGTTTTTT.

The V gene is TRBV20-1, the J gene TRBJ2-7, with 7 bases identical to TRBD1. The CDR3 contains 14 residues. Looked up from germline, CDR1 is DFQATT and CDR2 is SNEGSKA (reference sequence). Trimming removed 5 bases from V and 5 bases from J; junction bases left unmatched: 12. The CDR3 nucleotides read TGCAGTGCTCGAAACCCCAGGGGGAGAGACGAGCAGTACTTC. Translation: CSARNPRGRDEQYF.

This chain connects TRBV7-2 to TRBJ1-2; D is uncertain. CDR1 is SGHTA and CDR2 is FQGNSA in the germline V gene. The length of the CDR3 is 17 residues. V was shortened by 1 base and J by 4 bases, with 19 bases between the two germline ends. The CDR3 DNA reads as TGTGCCAGCAGCTTAGTCTATGTCGGCGTAACAGTCTATGGCTACACCTTC. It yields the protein CASSLVYVGVTVYGYTF.

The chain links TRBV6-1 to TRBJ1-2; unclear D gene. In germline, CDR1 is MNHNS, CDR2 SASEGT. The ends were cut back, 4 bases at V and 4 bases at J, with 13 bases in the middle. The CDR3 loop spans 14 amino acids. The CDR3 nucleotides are TGTGCCAGCAGTGGGACCGCGACCTCCTATGGCTACACCTTC. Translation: CASSGTATSYGYTF.

This CDR3 is CASQRHKTDEAFF. CDR3 coding DNA: TGTGCCAGCCAACGACATAAGACAGATGAAGCTTTCTTT. V and J are TRBV28 and TRBJ1-1; weak D call: TRBD1 (5 bases). Trimming cost V 8 bases and J 7 bases, with 17 bases left between them. This CDR3 has 13 residues. Per the germline V gene, CDR1 is MDHEN and CDR2 is SYDVKM.

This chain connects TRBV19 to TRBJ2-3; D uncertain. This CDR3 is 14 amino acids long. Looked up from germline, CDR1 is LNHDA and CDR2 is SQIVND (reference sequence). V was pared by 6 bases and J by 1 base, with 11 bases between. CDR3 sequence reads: CASRAGDGTDTQYF. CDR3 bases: TGTGCCAGTAGGGCCGGCGATGGCACAGATACGCAGTATTTT.

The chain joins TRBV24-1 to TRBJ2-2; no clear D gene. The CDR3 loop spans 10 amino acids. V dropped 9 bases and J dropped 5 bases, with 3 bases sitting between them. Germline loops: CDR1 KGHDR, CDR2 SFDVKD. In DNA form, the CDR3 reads TGTGCCACCTTAACCGGGGAGCTGTTTTTT. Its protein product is CATLTGELFF.

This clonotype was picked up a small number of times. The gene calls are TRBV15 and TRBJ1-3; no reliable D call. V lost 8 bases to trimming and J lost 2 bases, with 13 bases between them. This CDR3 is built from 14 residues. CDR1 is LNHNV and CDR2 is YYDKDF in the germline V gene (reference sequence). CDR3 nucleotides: TGTGCCACCGGCGAGAGTTTCGCTGGAAACACCATATATTTT. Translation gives CATGESFAGNTIYF.

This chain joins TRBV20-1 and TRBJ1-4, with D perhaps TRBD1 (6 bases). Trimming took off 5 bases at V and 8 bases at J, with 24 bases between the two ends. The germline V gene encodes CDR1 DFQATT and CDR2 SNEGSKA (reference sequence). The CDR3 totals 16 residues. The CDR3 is CSAYSFEQGPREKLFF. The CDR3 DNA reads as TGCAGTGCTTACTCCTTTGAACAGGGCCCGCGAGAAAAACTGTTTTTT.

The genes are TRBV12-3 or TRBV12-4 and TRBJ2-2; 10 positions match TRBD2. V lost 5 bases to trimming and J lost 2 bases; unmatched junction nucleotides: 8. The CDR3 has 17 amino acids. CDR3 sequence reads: CASSPRRTSGNTGELFF. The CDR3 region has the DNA TGTGCCAGCAGTCCCCGCCGGACTAGCGGAAACACCGGGGAGCTGTTTTTT.

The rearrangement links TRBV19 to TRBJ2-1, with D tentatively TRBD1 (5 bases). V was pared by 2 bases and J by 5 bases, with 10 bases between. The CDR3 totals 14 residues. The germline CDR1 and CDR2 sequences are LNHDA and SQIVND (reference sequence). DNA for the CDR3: TGTGCCAGTAGTATAAACCTCAGGGACAATGAGCAGTTCTTC. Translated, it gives CASSINLRDNEQFF.

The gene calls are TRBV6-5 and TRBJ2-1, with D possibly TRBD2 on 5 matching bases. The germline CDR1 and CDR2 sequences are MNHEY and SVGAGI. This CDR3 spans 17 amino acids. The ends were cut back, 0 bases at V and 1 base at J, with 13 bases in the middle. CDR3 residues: CASSYSGLLASYNEQFF. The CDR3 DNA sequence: TGTGCCAGCAGTTACTCGGGGTTATTAGCGTCCTACAATGAGCAGTTCTTC.

Here the CDR3 DNA reads TGTGCCAGCAGCCATCTGACTAGCGGGAGCCAGCGGGGTGAGACCCAGTACTTC. Protein product: CASSHLTSGSQRGETQYF. The J gene is TRBJ2-5, the V gene TRBV6-2 or TRBV6-3, with 12 bases identical to TRBD2. Germline assignment: CDR1 MNHEY and CDR2 SVGEGT. With 6 bases clipped from V and 5 bases from J, the junction kept 16 bases outside the gene matches. The CDR3 consists of 18 residues.

CDR3 DNA: TGTGCCAGCAGTTACAACGGAGACCTTGCGTATGGCTACACCTTC. Protein sequence: CASSYNGDLAYGYTF. V is TRBV6-2 or TRBV6-3 and J is TRBJ1-2; D ambiguous. The ends were cut back, 2 bases at V and 5 bases at J, with 15 bases in the middle. The CDR3 sequence is 15 residues long. In germline, CDR1 is MNHEY, CDR2 SVGEGT.

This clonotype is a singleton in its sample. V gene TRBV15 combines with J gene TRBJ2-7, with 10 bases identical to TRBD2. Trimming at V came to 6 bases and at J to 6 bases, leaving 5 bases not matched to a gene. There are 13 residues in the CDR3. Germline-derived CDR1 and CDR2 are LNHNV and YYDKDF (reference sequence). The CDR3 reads CATRTSGTGEQYF. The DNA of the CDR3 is TGTGCCACCAGAACTAGCGGGACAGGCGAGCAGTACTTC.

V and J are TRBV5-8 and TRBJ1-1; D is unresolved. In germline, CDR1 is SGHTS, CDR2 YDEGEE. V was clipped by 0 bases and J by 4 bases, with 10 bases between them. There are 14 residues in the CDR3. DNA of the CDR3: TGTGCCAGCAGCTTGGCTACACAAACCACTGAAGCTTTCTTT. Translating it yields CASSLATQTTEAFF.

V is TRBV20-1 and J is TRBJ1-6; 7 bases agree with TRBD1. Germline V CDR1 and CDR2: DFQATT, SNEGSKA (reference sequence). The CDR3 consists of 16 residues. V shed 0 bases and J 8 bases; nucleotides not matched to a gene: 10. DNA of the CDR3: TGCAGTGCTAGAGATTTGACAGGGTCTCGTGATTCACCCCTCCACTTT. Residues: CSARDLTGSRDSPLHF.

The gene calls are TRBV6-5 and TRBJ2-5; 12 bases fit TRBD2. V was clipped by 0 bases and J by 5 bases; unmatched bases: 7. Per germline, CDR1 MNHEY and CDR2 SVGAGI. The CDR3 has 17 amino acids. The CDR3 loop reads CASSYSASGRAGETQYF. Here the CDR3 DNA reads TGTGCCAGCAGTTACTCGGCTAGCGGGAGGGCTGGCGAGACCCAGTACTTC.

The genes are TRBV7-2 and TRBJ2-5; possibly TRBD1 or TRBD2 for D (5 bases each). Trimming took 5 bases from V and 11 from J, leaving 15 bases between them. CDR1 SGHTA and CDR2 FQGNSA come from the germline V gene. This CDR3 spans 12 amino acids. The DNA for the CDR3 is TGTGCCAGCAGCATCAGGGTGGGGGATCAGTACTTC. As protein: CASSIRVGDQYF.

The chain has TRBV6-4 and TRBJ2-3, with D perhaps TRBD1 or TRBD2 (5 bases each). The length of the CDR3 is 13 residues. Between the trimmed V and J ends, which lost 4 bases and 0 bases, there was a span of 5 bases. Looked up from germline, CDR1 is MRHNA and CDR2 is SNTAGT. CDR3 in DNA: TGTGCCAGCAGTGGGGACAGCACAGATACGCAGTATTTT. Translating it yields CASSGDSTDTQYF.

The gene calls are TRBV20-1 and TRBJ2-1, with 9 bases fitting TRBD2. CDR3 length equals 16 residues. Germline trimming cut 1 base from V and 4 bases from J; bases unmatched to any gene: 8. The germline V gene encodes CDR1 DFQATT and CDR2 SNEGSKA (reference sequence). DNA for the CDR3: TGCAGTGCTAGAGTTTTCCGACTAGCGGCATACAATGAGCAGTTCTTC. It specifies CSARVFRLAAYNEQFF.

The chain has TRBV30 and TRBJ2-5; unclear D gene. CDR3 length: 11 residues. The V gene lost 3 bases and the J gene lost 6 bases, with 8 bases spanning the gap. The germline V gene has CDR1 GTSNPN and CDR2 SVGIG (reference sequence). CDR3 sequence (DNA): TGTGCCTGGAGCGGTGGGAAGACCCAGTACTTC. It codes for CAWSGGKTQYF. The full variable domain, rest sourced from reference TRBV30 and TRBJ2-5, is SQTIHQWPATLVQPVGSPLSLECTVEGTSNPNLYWYRQAAGRGLQLLFYSVGIGQISSEVPQNLSASRPQDRQFILSSKKLLLSDSGFYLCAWSGGKTQYFGPGTRLLVL.

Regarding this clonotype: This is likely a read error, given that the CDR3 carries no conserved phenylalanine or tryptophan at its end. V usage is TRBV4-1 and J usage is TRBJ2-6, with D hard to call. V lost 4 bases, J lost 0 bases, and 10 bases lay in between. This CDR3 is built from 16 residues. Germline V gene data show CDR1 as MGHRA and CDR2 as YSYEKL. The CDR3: CASSPTESSGANVLTL. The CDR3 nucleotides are TGCGCCAGCAGCCCTACCGAGAGCTCTGGGGCCAACGTCCTGACTCTC.

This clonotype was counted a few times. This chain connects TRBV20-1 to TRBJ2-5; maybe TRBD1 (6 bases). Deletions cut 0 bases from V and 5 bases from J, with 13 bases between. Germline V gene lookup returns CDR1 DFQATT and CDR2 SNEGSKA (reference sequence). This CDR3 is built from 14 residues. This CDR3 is CSARDPTGTETQYF. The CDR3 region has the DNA TGCAGTGCTAGAGATCCCACAGGGACGGAGACCCAGTACTTC.

The CDR3 is CASSPVPSIWQYF. The DNA of the CDR3 is TGTGCCAGCAGCCCCGTCCCTAGCATCTGGCAGTACTTC. V gene TRBV7-3 combines with J gene TRBJ2-7, with D possibly matching TRBD2 (5 bases). The V and J ends lost 5 bases and 9 bases respectively, with 17 bases between them. CDR3 length: 13 residues. Germline V gene lookup returns CDR1 SGHTA and CDR2 FQGTGA.

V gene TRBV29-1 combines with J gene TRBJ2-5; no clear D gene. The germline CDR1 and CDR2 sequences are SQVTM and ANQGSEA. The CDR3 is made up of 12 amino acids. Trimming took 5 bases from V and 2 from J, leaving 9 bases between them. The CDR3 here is CSVLAGQETQYF. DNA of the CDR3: TGCAGCGTTTTGGCCGGTCAAGAGACCCAGTACTTC. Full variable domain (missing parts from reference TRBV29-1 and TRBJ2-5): SAVISQKPSRDICQRGTSLTIQCQVDSQVTMMFWYRQQPGQSLTLIATANQGSEATYESGFVIDKFPISRPNLTFSTLTVSNMSPEDSSIYLCSVLAGQETQYFGPGTRLLVL.

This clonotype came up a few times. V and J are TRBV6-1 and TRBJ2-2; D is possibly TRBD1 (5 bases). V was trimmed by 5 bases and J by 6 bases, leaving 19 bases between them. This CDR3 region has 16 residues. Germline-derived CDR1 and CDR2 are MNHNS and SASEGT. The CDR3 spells CASSQSGLGHPGELFF. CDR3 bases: TGTGCCAGCAGTCAATCAGGGTTGGGTCACCCCGGGGAGCTGTTTTTT.

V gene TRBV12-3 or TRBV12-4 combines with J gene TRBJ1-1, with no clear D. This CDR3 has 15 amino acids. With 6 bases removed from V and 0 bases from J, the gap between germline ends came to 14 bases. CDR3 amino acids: CASSPVHSMNTEAFF. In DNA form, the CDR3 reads TGTGCCAGCAGCCCTGTCCACAGCATGAACACTGAAGCTTTCTTT.

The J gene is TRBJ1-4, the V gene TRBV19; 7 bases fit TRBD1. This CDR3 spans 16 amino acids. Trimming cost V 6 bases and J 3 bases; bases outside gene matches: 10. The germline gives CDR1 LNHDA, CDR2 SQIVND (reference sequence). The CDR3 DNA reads TGTGCCAGTAGCACACCGCGGGACAGAGCTAATGAAAAACTGTTTTTT. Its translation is CASSTPRDRANEKLFF.

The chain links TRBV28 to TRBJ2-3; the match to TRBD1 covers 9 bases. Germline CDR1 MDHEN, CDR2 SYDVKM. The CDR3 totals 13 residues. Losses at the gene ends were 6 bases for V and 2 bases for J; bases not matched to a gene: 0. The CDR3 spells CASRQGATDTQYF. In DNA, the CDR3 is TGTGCCAGCAGACAGGGGGCCACAGATACGCAGTATTTT.